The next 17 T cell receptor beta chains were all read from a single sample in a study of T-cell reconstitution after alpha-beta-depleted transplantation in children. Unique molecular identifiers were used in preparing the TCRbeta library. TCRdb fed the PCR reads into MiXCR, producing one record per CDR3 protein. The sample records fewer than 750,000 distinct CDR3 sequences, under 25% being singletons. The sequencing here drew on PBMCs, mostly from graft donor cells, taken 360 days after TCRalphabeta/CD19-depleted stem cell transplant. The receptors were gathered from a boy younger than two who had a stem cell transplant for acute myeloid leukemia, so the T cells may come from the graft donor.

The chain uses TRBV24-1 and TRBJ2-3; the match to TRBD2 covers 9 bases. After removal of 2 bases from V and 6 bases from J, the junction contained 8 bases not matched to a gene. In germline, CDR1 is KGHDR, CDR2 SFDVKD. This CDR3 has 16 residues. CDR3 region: CATSDSSLAGTDTQYF. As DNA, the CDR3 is TGTGCCACCAGTGATTCCTCTCTAGCGGGGACGGATACGCAGTATTTT.

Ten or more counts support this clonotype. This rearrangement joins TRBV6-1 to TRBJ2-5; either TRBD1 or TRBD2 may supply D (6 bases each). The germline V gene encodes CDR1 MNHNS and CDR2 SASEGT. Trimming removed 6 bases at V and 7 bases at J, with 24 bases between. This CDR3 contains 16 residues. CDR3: CASSLRRRVKGGTQYF. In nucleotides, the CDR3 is TGTGCCAGCAGCCTCCGCCGGAGGGTAAAGGGGGGGACCCAGTACTTC.

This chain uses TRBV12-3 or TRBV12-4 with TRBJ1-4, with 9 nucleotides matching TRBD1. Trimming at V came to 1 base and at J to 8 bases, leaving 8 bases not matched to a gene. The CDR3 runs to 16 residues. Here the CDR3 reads CASSLEVGQGPEKLFF. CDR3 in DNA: TGTGCCAGCAGTTTAGAGGTCGGACAGGGGCCCGAAAAACTGTTTTTT.

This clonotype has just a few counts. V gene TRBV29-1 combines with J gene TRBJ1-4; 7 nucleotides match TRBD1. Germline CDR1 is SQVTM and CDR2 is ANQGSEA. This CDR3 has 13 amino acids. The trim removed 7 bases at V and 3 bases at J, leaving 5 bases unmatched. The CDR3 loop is CSATGTANEKLFF. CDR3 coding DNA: TGCAGCGCGACCGGGACAGCTAATGAAAAACTGTTTTTT.

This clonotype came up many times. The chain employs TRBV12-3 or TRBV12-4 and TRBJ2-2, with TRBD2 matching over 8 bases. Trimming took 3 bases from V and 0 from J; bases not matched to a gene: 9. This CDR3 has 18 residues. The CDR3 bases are TGTGCCAGCAGTTTGGATCGAGCGGGGGTTCCGAACACCGGGGAGCTGTTTTTT. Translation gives CASSLDRAGVPNTGELFF.

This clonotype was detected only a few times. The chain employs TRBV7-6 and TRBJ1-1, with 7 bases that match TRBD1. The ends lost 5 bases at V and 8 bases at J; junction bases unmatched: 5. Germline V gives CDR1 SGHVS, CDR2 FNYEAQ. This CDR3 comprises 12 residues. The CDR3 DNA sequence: TGTGCCAGCAGCAAGTCGACAGGGGAAGCTTTCTTT. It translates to CASSKSTGEAFF. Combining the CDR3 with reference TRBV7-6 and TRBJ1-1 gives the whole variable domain GAGVSQSPRYKVTKRGQDVALRCDPISGHVSLYWYRQALGQGPEFLTYFNYEAQQDKSGLPNDRFSAERPEGSISTLTIQRTEQRDSAMYRCASSKSTGEAFFGQGTRLTVV.

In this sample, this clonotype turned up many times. The CDR3 reads CASSLWTGRDTEAFF. The CDR3, as DNA: TGTGCCAGCAGTTTATGGACAGGTCGGGACACTGAAGCTTTCTTT. The chain employs TRBV28 and TRBJ1-1; perhaps TRBD1 as D (6 bases). The germline CDR1 and CDR2 sequences are MDHEN and SYDVKM. This CDR3 is 15 amino acids long. The germline V and J ends were trimmed by 0 bases and 3 bases, with 11 bases remaining between them.

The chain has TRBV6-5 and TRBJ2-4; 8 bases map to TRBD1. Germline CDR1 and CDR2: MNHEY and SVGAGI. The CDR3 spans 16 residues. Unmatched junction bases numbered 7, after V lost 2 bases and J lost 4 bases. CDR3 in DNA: TGTGCCAGCAGTTACACGCAGACAGGGGTTAAAAACATTCAGTACTTC. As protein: CASSYTQTGVKNIQYF.

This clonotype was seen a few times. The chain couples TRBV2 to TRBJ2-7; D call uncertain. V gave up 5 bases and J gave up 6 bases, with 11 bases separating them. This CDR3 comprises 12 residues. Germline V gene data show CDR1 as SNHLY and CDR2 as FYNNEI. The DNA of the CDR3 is TGTGCCAGCAGTCTCGGGTGGGGCGAGCAGTACTTC. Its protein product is CASSLGWGEQYF.

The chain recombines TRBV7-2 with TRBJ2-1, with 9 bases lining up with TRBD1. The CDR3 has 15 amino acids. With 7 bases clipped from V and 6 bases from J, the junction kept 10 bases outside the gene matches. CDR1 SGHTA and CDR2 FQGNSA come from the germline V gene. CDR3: CASILTGGSFNEQFF. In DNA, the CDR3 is TGTGCCAGCATCCTTACAGGGGGCAGTTTCAATGAGCAGTTCTTC. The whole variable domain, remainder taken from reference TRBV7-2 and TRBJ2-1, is GAGVSQSPSNKVTEKGKDVELRCDPISGHTALYWYRQSLGQGLEFLIYFQGNSAPDKSGLPSDRFSAERTGGSVSTLTIQRTQQEDSAVYLCASILTGGSFNEQFFGPGTRLTVL.

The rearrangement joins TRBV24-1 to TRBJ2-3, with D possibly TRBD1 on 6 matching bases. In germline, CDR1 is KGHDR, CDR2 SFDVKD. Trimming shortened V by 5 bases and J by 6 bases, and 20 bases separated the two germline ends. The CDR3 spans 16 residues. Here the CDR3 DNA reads TGTGCCACCAGTGGCCTCAGGGGCCAGGACGGTGATACGCAGTATTTT. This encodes CATSGLRGQDGDTQYF.

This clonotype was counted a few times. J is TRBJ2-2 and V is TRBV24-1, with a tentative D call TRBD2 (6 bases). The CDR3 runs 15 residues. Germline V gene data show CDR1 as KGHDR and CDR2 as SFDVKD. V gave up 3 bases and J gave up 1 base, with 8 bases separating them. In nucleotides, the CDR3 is TGTGCCACCAGTGATATGGGGGGGAACACCGGGGAGCTGTTTTTT. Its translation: CATSDMGGNTGELFF.

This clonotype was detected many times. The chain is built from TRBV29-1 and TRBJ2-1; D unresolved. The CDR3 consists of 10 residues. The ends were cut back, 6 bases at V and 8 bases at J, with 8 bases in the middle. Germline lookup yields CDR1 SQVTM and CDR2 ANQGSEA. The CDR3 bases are TGCAGCGTGCTCTTGGATGAGCAGTTCTTC. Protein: CSVLLDEQFF.

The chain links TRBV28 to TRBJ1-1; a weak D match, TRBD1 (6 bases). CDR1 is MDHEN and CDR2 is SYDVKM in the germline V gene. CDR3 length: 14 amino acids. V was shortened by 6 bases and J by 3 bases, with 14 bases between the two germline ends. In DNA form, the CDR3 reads TGTGCCAGCAGCTATACAGGGTCAGACACTGAAGCTTTCTTT. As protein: CASSYTGSDTEAFF. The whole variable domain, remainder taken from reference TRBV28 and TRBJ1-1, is DVKVTQSSRYLVKRTGEKVFLECVQDMDHENMFWYRQDPGLGLRLIYFSYDVKMKEKGDIPEGYSVSREKKERFSLILESASTNQTSMYLCASSYTGSDTEAFFGQGTRLTVV.

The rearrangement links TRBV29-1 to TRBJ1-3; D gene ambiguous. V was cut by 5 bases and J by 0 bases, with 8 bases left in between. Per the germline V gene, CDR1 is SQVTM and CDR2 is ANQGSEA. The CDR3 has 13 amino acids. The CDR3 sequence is CSVQHRSGNTIYF. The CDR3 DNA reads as TGCAGCGTTCAGCACCGCTCTGGAAACACCATATATTTT.

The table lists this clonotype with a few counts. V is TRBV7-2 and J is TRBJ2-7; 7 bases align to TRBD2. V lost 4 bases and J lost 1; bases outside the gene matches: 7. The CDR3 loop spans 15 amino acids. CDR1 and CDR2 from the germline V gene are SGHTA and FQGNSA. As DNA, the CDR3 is TGTGCCAGCAGCTCCGGACTAGGCCCTTCCTACGAGCAGTACTTC. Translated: CASSSGLGPSYEQYF.

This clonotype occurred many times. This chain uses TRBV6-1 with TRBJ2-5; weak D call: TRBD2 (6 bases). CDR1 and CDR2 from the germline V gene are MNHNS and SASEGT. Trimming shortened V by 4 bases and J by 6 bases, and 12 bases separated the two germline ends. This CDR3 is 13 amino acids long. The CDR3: CASSVEGRKTQYF. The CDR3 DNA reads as TGTGCCAGCAGTGTCGAGGGGAGGAAGACCCAGTACTTC.